These 18 T cell receptor beta chains originate from one sample sequenced in a study of blood T cell repertoires in COVID-19 (dated by TCRdb to about 2020). To prepare the library, the immunoSEQ multiplex PCR assay was applied. TCRdb obtained this table from immuneACCESS and retained in-frame rearrangements with V and J assigned. These tables miss some clones; where compared with another copy, unresolved V genes account for less than half of the shortfall, and the remainder is unexplained. The sample includes about 72,000 clones, with roughly 89% observed a single time. The ten largest clones capture 7% to 8.5% of the sample. Sequencing used peripheral blood. These receptors were taken from a man aged 30 to 39 with acute or convalescent COVID-19.

The V gene is TRBV3-1 (or the pseudogene TRBV3-2), the J gene TRBJ2-3; 14 nucleotides align to TRBD2. The CDR3 loop spans 17 amino acids. V lost 4 bases to trimming and J lost 5 bases; unmatched junction nucleotides: 8. The germline V gene has CDR1 LGHDT and CDR2 YNNKEL (reference sequence). Here the CDR3 DNA reads TGTGCCAGCAGCCTGGGACTAGCGGGAGAATTTTTAGATACGCAGTATTTT. This codes for CASSLGLAGEFLDTQYF.

The CDR3 DNA is TGTGCCAGCAGCCGTCTACTAGCGGGAGGGGTCAATGAGCAGTTCTTC. Protein: CASSRLLAGGVNEQFF. The V and J genes are TRBV27 and TRBJ2-1, with 13 bases aligning to TRBD2. The CDR3 contains 16 residues. The J segment lost 6 bases and the V segment lost 6 bases, leaving 8 bases of the junction unmatched. Germline loops: CDR1 MNHEY, CDR2 SMNVEV (reference sequence).

The gene calls are TRBV13 and TRBJ1-1; D may be TRBD1 (6 bases). The CDR3 sequence is 13 residues long. From germline, CDR1 is PRHDT and CDR2 FYEKMQ (reference sequence). Trimming pared 5 bases from V and 5 bases from J, leaving 12 bases between. The CDR3 spells CASSLRGQTEAFF. In DNA form, the CDR3 reads TGTGCCAGCAGCCTCCGTGGACAGACTGAAGCTTTCTTT.

The chain joins TRBV11-2 to TRBJ2-1; 11 nucleotides agree with TRBD2. CDR1 is SGHAT and CDR2 is FQNNGV in the germline V gene. V lost 2 bases and J lost 5; bases outside the gene matches: 8. This CDR3 region has 17 residues. CDR3 sequence: CASSLTPGTSGNNEQFF. The CDR3 DNA is TGTGCCAGCAGCTTAACCCCCGGGACTAGCGGTAACAATGAGCAGTTCTTC.

This clone has more than one count but fewer than ten. This sequence joins TRBV6-2 or TRBV6-3 and TRBJ2-1; 7 nucleotides line up with TRBD2. CDR1 is MNHEY, CDR2 SVGEGT, per germline. This CDR3 contains 15 residues. V was pared by 6 bases and J by 9 bases, with 14 bases of the junction left unmatched. The CDR3 protein is CASSSSPAGVVEQFF. Here the CDR3 DNA reads TGTGCCAGCAGCTCGTCCCCCGCGGGAGTTGTTGAGCAGTTCTTC.

The chain employs TRBV10-1 and TRBJ2-2, with D possibly matching TRBD2 (5 bases). The CDR3 sequence is 13 residues long. V lost 4 bases, J lost 7 bases, and 10 bases lay in between. Germline V CDR1 and CDR2: WNHNN, SYGVQD (reference sequence). CDR3 nucleotide sequence: TGCGCCAGCAGTGGGCTAGCCCACGGGGAGCTGTTTTTT. Protein sequence: CASSGLAHGELFF.

This chain uses TRBV30 with TRBJ2-3, with 7 bases that match TRBD2. V shed 5 bases, J shed 2 bases, and the junction held 10 bases outside the gene matches. Germline CDR1 is GTSNPN and CDR2 is SVGIG (reference sequence). CDR3 size: 15 residues. The DNA for the CDR3 is TGTGCCTGGGAAACGGGCGGGAGTGCCACAGATACGCAGTATTTT. Its protein is CAWETGGSATDTQYF.

The genes are TRBV15 and TRBJ1-1; maybe TRBD1 (6 bases). This CDR3 spans 13 amino acids. Trimming pared 2 bases from V and 5 bases from J, leaving 9 bases between. Germline values: CDR1 LNHNV, CDR2 YYDKDF (reference sequence). The CDR3, as DNA: TGTGCCACCAGCAGACACAGGGCGACTGAAGCTTTCTTT. Protein sequence: CATSRHRATEAFF.

V usage is TRBV6-2 or TRBV6-3 and J usage is TRBJ2-3; 12 nucleotides line up with TRBD2. Germline trimming cut 5 bases from V and 0 bases from J; bases unmatched to any gene: 9. Per the germline V gene, CDR1 is MNHEY and CDR2 is SVGEGT. The CDR3 consists of 18 residues. The CDR3 loop reads CASSDLAGGPSSTDTQYF. The DNA for the CDR3 is TGTGCCAGCAGTGACCTAGCGGGAGGGCCCTCTAGCACAGATACGCAGTATTTT.

V and J are TRBV11-3 and TRBJ2-3, with D possibly being TRBD2 (6 bases). Germline loops: CDR1 SGHNT, CDR2 YENEEA. Deletions cut 6 bases from V and 2 bases from J, with 15 bases between. There are 15 residues in the CDR3. The CDR3 coding sequence is TGTGCCAGCAGTTCCGGGACTTCCTACACAGATACGCAGTATTTT. Translated, it gives CASSSGTSYTDTQYF.

The rearrangement links TRBV27 to TRBJ2-3; D unresolved. The ends were cut back, 3 bases at V and 0 bases at J, with 4 bases in the middle. The CDR3 is made up of 13 amino acids. Germline V gene lookup returns CDR1 MNHEY and CDR2 SMNVEV (reference sequence). In nucleotides, the CDR3 is TGTGCCAGCAGTTTGGCTAGCACAGATACGCAGTATTTT. The encoded protein is CASSLASTDTQYF.

The genes are TRBV9 and TRBJ1-4, with D tentatively TRBD1 (5 bases). Germline V CDR1 and CDR2: SGDLS, YYNGEE. V lost 0 bases, J lost 4 bases, and 10 bases lay in between. The CDR3 is 15 residues long. CDR3 amino acids: CASSVDTGHNEKLFF. CDR3 coding DNA: TGTGCCAGCAGCGTAGATACAGGTCATAATGAAAAACTGTTTTTT.

The chain recombines TRBV6-5 with TRBJ2-7, with 13 bases identical to TRBD2. The junction had 8 bases not matched to a gene; V was cut back by 6 bases and J by 6 bases. CDR3 length equals 15 residues. Germline-derived CDR1 and CDR2 are MNHEY and SVGAGI. The CDR3: CASRPAGTSGTEQYF. The CDR3 DNA reads TGTGCCAGCAGGCCAGCCGGGACTAGCGGGACCGAGCAGTACTTC.

The V call is TRBV6-1, the J call TRBJ1-5; 11 nucleotides line up with TRBD1. CDR1 and CDR2 (germline): MNHNS, SASEGT. With 1 base clipped from V and 11 bases from J, the junction kept 10 bases outside the gene matches. CDR3 length: 16 amino acids. For the CDR3, the DNA is TGTGCCAGCAGTGAAGGGGGCGGGACAGGGGGTGAAACCCAGCATTTT. It is translated as CASSEGGGTGGETQHF.

The chain carries TRBV6-5 and TRBJ2-5; 9 nucleotides line up with TRBD2. Unmatched junction bases numbered 3, after V lost 6 bases and J lost 1 base. CDR1 is MNHEY, CDR2 SVGAGI, per germline. The CDR3 is made up of 14 amino acids. In nucleotides, the CDR3 is TGTGCCAGCAGATTGACTAGCGGCCAAGAGACCCAGTACTTC. Its protein is CASRLTSGQETQYF.

This chain joins TRBV9 and TRBJ2-7; 7 nucleotides agree with TRBD2. Per germline, CDR1 SGDLS and CDR2 YYNGEE. The CDR3 sequence is 16 residues long. The V segment lost 2 bases and the J segment 3 bases; nucleotides outside the gene matches: 11. CDR3 sequence (DNA): TGTGCCAGCAGCGTCAGTTGGGCTAGCGGAAGCTACGAGCAGTACTTC. This codes for CASSVSWASGSYEQYF.

V usage is TRBV6-2 or TRBV6-3 and J usage is TRBJ2-1; 10 bases match TRBD2. Germline V gene data show CDR1 as MNHEY and CDR2 as SVGEGT. This CDR3 is built from 15 residues. V was clipped by 5 bases and J by 6 bases; unmatched bases: 7. For the CDR3, the DNA is TGTGCCAGCAGTGGAGGACTAGCGGTATTCAATGAGCAGTTCTTC. This translates into CASSGGLAVFNEQFF.

This clone is medium-sized. The chain couples TRBV4-1 to TRBJ2-1; possibly TRBD2 for D (5 bases). Germline V gene lookup returns CDR1 MGHRA and CDR2 YSYEKL. This CDR3 is built from 13 residues. V lost 5 bases and J lost 4, with 9 bases in between. In DNA form, the CDR3 reads TGCGCCAGCAGCTCGGACTTTTACAATGAGCAGTTCTTC. Amino acids: CASSSDFYNEQFF.